This T cell receptor beta chain was retrieved from a study of T cell responses to AZD1222 COVID-19 vaccine. General study points: A rise in Spike-specific TCR breadth and depth followed two AZD1222 doses.

Second doses that came at about 4 or about 12 weeks were put together. Of note for this clone: What it binds is unknown.

Clones were read by immunoSEQ multiplex PCR, and TCRdb kept only the in-frame ones, dropping some. The table includes about 170,000 clones, 87% detected once. Germline V gene data show CDR1 as SGHVS and CDR2 as FQNEAQ. The CDR3 runs 15 residues. The V and J ends lost 5 bases and 3 bases, in that order; junction bases with no gene match: 8. The TCR comes from an adult who received the AZD1222 COVID-19 vaccine. The material was peripheral blood, obtained 28 days after the second AZD1222 dose. The chain uses TRBV7-8 and TRBJ1-2, with 8 bases fitting TRBD1. The CDR3 DNA reads as TGTGCCAGCAGCCCCCGCGGACAGGGCGACTATGGCTACACCTTC. Translated: CASSPRGQGDYGYTF.